This T cell receptor beta chain was observed in a study of shared clonotypes between healthy human individuals. Study details: Each donor's CD4 naive and CD4 memory cells filled three plates apiece, CD8 naive two, and CD8 memory one.

Points from the study as a whole: What limited the represented genetic and exposure-history diversity was the small number of donors.

The naive CD8 fraction comprised CD45RO-negative cells positively selected for CCR7 and excluded terminally differentiated effector memory CD45RA+ cells. As for this clone: Its antigen is currently unknown.

Unmatched junction bases numbered 4, after V lost 2 bases and J lost 2 bases. This CDR3 comprises 14 residues. CDR1 SGHTS and CDR2 YDEGEE come from the germline V gene. Over several immunoSEQ plates, each subset's genomic DNA was distributed in even portions. In the study's own analysis: Without quality scores, immunoSEQ junctional reads could not be filtered like full-length reads. The assay was immunoSEQ multiplex PCR, and TCRdb's table has in-frame clones only and misses some. V, J and clone size reflect that table, while D and trimming were determined from the DNA. The top ten clones hold 24% of a sample with about 680,000 clones, approximately 90% of them seen once.

The sequence came from a man aged 25-45 years in good health. The chain combines TRBV5-8 with TRBJ2-7; 7 bases fit TRBD1. Specimen: naive CD8+ T cells sorted from blood. The CDR3, as DNA: TGTGCCAGCAGCTTCCGGGACAGAACCTACGAGCAGTACTTC. Residues: CASSFRDRTYEQYF.